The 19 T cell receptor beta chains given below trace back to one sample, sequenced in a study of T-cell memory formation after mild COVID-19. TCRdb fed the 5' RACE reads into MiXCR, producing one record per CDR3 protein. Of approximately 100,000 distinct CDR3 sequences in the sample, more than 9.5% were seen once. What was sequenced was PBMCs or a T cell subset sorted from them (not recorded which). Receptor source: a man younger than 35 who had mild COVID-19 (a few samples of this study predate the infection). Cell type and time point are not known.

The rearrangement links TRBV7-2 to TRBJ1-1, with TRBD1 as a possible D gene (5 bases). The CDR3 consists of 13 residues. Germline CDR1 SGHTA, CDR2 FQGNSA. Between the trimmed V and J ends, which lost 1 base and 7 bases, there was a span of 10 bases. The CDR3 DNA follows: TGTGCCAGCAGCTTAGGGGGGAAGGGTGAAGCTTTCTTT. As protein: CASSLGGKGEAFF.

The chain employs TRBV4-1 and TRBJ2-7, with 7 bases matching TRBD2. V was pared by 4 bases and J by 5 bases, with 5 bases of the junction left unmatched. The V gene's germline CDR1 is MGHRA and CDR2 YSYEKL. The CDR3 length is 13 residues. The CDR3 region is CASSPGGGDEQYF. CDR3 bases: TGCGCCAGCAGCCCGGGGGGAGGGGACGAGCAGTACTTC.

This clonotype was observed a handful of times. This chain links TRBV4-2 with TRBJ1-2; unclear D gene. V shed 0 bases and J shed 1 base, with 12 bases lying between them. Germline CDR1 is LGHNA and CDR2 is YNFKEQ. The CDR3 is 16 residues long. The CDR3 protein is CASSQEGLGGNYGYTF. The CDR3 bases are TGTGCCAGCAGCCAAGAAGGCTTGGGCGGTAACTATGGCTACACCTTC.

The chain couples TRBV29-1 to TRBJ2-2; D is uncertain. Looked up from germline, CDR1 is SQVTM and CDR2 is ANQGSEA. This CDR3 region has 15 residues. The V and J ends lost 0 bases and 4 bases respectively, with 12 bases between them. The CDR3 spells CSVEDLGVGTGELFF. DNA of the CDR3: TGCAGCGTTGAAGATCTTGGGGTCGGCACCGGGGAGCTGTTTTTT.

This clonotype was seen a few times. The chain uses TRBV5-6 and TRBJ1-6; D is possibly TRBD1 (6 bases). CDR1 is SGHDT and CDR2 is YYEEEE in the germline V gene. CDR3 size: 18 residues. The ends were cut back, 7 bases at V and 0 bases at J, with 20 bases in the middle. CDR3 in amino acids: CASAPRSRGSSYNSPLHF. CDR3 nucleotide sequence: TGTGCCAGCGCCCCTCGAAGCAGGGGCAGCTCCTATAATTCACCCCTCCACTTT.

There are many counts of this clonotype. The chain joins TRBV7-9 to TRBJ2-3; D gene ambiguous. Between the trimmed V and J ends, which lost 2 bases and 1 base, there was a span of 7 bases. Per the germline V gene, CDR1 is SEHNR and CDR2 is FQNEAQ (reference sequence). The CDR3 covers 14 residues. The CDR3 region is CASSLIPGTDTQYF. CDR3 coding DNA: TGTGCCAGCAGCTTAATCCCGGGCACAGATACGCAGTATTTT.

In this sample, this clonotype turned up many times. The CDR3: CAISDPGQSYEQYF. CDR3 in DNA: TGTGCCATCAGTGACCCGGGACAGTCCTACGAGCAGTACTTC. The chain is built from TRBV10-3 and TRBJ2-7; 7 bases align to TRBD1. CDR1 is ENHRY, CDR2 SYGVKD, per germline. V dropped 3 bases and J dropped 1; count of bases not matched to a gene: 3. This CDR3 spans 14 amino acids.

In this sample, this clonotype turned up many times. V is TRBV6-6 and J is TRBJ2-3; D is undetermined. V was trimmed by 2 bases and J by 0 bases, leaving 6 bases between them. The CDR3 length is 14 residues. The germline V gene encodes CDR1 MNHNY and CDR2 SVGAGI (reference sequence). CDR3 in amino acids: CASSYTSSTDTQYF. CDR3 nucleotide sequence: TGTGCCAGCAGTTACACCTCTAGCACAGATACGCAGTATTTT.

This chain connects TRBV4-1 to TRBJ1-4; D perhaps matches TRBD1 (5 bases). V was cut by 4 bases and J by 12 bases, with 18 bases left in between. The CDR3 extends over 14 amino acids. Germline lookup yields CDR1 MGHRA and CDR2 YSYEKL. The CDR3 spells CASSPRDRRGELFF. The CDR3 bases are TGCGCCAGCAGCCCACGGGACCGGCGGGGGGAACTGTTTTTT.

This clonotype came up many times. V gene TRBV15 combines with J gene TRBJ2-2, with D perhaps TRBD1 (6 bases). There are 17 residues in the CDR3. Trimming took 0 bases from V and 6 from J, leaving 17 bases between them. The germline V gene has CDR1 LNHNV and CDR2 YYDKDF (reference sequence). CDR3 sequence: CATSRDRARGLAGELFF. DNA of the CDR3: TGTGCCACCAGCAGAGATAGAGCCAGGGGCCTAGCCGGGGAGCTGTTTTTT.

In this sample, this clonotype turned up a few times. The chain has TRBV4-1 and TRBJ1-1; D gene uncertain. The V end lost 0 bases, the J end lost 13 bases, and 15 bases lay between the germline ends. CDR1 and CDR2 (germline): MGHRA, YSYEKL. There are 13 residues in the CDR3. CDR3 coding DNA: TGCGCCAGCAGCCAAGATGCCCTCGGGTTGGGTTTCTTT. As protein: CASSQDALGLGFF.

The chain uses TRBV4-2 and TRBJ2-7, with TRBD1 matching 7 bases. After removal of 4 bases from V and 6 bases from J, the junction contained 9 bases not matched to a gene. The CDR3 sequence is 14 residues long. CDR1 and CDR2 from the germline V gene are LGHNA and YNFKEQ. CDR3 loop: CASSPTQDRPEQYV. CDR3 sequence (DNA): TGTGCCAGCAGCCCTACCCAGGACAGGCCCGAGCAGTACGTC.

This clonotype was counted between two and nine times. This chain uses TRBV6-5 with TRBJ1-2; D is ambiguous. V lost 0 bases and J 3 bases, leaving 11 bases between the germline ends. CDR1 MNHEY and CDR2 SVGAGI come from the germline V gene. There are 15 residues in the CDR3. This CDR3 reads CASSYSWDLDYGYTF. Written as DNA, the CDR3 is TGTGCCAGCAGTTACTCATGGGATTTGGACTATGGCTACACCTTC.

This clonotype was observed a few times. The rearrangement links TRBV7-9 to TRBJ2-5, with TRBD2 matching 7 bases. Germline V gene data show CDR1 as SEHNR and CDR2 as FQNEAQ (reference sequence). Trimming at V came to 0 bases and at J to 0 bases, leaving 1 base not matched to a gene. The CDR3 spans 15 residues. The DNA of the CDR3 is TGTGCCAGCAGCTTAGCGCGGGGGTACCAAGAGACCCAGTACTTC. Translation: CASSLARGYQETQYF.

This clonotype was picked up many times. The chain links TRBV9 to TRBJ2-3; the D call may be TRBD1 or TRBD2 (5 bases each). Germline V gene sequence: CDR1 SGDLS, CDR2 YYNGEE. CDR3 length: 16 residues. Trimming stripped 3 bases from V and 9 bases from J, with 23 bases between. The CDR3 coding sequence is TGTGCCAGCAGCGACCCGGGTGGGGGTTTCCCCTCGACGCAGTATTTT. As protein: CASSDPGGGFPSTQYF.

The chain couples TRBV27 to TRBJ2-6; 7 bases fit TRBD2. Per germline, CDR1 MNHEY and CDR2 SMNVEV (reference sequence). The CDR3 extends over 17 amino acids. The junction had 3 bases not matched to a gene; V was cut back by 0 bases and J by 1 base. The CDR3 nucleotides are TGTGCCAGCAGTTTATCGAGCGGGAATTCTGGGGCCAACGTCCTGACTTTC. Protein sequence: CASSLSSGNSGANVLTF.

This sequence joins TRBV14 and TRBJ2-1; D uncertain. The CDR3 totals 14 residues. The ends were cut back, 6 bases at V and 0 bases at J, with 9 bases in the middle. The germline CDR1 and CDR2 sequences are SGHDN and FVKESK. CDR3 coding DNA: TGTGCCAGCAGAAGGGAAGGCTCCTACAATGAGCAGTTCTTC. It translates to CASRREGSYNEQFF.

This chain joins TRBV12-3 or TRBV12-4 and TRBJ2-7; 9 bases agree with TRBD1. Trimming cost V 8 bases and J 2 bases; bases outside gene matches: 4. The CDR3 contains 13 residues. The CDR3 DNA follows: TGTGCCAGCCTTTGGACAGGGGCCTACGAGCAGTACTTC. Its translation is CASLWTGAYEQYF.

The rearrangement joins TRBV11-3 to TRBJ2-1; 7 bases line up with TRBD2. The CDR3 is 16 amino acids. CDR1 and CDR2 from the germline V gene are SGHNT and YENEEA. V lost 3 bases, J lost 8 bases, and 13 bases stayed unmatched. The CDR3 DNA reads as TGTGCCAGCAGCTTCAAGCTAGCGGCCTTCGGGGATGAGCAGTTCTTC. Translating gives CASSFKLAAFGDEQFF.